This T cell receptor (beta chain) was sequenced for a study of cytotoxic CD8 clonotypes in ibrutinib-treated CLL. The study, taken as a whole, reports: Public clonotypes, rarely seen, contracted or held steady on treatment. Baseline clonality exceeded age-matched healthy donors and tracked circulating CD8+ T-cell counts.

This clone was detected a few times. No antigen is known for it. TCRdb keeps only in-frame clones here, not all; method: immunoSEQ multiplex PCR. This sample has some 46,000 clones, with about 72% found just once. Trimming cost V 6 bases and J 5 bases; bases outside gene matches: 9. The CDR3 runs 15 residues. CDR1 is MDHEN and CDR2 is SYDVKM in the germline V gene. The TCR beta libraries used 2 to 2.5 micrograms of genomic DNA that came from cryopreserved PBMCs. The chain has TRBV28 and TRBJ2-5, with 10 bases aligning to TRBD1. The clonotype was recovered from a human donor with chronic lymphocytic leukemia. Specimen: PBMCs, collected after 12 months of ibrutinib treatment. CDR3 amino acids: CASSSRTGGEETQYF. CDR3 coding DNA: TGTGCCAGCAGCTCCCGGACAGGGGGGGAGGAGACCCAGTACTTC.